Listed below are T cell receptor beta chains from one sample, sequenced in a study of memory CD4+ T cells and cytomegalovirus serostatus. Sequencing used immunoSEQ multiplex PCR; TCRdb keeps in-frame clones, though not all of them. The repertoire holds some 65,000 clones, with 80% as singletons. Sequencing was performed on memory CD4+ T cells from blood. The receptors originated from an adult in good health and CMV-seronegative. Some clones in this sample may be carry-over from other donors' samples. Both conserved end residues are part of each CDR3. The D gene is left open where the match is weak. Some rows have no size entry. The others give once, few or many, or a class for an expanded clone.

v_call	d_call	clone_size	j_call	cdr3_aa	cdr3_nt
TRBV28	-	-	TRBJ2-2	CASTPLLNTGELFF	TGTGCCAGCACCCCCCTGTTGAACACCGGGGAGCTGTTTTTT
TRBV21-1	-	once	TRBJ2-3	CASSKRSRRPTDTQYF	TGTGCCAGCAGCAAAAGATCTAGGCGGCCCACAGATACGCAGTATTTT
TRBV2	TRBD2	-	TRBJ2-3	CASSENRREGTQYF	TGTGCCAGCAGTGAAAATCGGCGGGAGGGTACGCAGTATTTT
TRBV29-1	-	-	TRBJ2-2	CSSWYPNTGELFF	TGCAGCTCGTGGTACCCGAACACCGGGGAGCTGTTTTTT
TRBV7-8	-	few	TRBJ1-1	CASSLEGLSNTEAFF	TGTGCCAGCAGCTTAGAAGGCCTATCGAACACTGAAGCTTTCTTT
TRBV4-1	-	few	TRBJ1-1	CASSQEVTGDTEAFF	TGCGCCAGCAGCCAAGAGGTTACGGGGGACACTGAAGCTTTCTTT
TRBV30	-	-	TRBJ2-7	CAWSSFGHMGF	TGTGCCTGGAGCAGCTTTGGTCATATGGGTTTC
TRBV28	-	-	TRBJ1-1	CASSLSPLRVNTEAFF	TGTGCCAGCAGTTTAAGCCCTCTTCGAGTAAACACTGAAGCTTTCTTT
TRBV4-3	TRBD1	-	TRBJ1-1	CASSRNRGREAFF	TGCGCCAGCAGCCGCAACAGGGGGCGCGAAGCTTTCTTT
TRBV7-8	TRBD1	-	TRBJ1-3	CASSWTGGGSSGNTIYF	TGTGCCAGCAGCTGGACAGGGGGCGGATCCTCTGGAAACACCATATATTTT
TRBV27	TRBD1	few	TRBJ2-4	CASSLAPTGYYQYF	TGTGCCAGCAGTTTAGCTCCGACAGGGTATTATCAGTACTTC
TRBV5-1	-	-	TRBJ2-7	CASIPRPGAEQYF	TGCGCCAGCATCCCCCGGCCGGGCGCCGAGCAGTACTTC
TRBV7-9	-	-	TRBJ2-1	CASSLVGQGVIQFF	TGTGCCAGCAGCTTGGTGGGGCAGGGAGTCATTCAGTTCTTC
TRBV9	-	-	TRBJ2-1	CASSATGSSSYNEQFF	TGTGCCAGCAGCGCCACAGGGTCGAGCTCCTACAATGAGCAGTTCTTC
TRBV7-9	-	once	TRBJ2-5	CASSLGERGTGETQYF	TGTGCCAGCAGCTTAGGAGAACGGGGGACCGGAGAGACCCAGTACTTC
TRBV7-2	-	-	TRBJ2-1	CASSLLPGVNEQFF	TGTGCCAGCAGCTTACTGCCGGGAGTTAATGAGCAGTTCTTC
TRBV5-1	TRBD2	-	TRBJ2-1	CASSSGLAGAYNEQFF	TGCGCCAGCAGCTCGGGACTAGCGGGGGCCTACAATGAGCAGTTCTTC
TRBV7-2	-	-	TRBJ2-4	CASSLLQRRKNIQYF	TGTGCCAGCAGCTTACTTCAGCGGAGAAAAAACATTCAGTACTTC
TRBV6-1	-	-	TRBJ1-2	CASSEWDAGGGYTF	TGTGCCAGCAGTGAATGGGACGCCGGCGGGGGCTACACCTTC
TRBV18	-	-	TRBJ2-2	CASSPQQGAGELFF	TGTGCCAGCTCACCGCAACAGGGCGCCGGGGAGCTGTTTTTT
TRBV5-4	TRBD2	once	TRBJ2-7	CASSLGAGGFSEQYF	TGTGCCAGCAGCTTAGGAGCGGGGGGCTTCTCCGAGCAGTACTTC
TRBV15	-	-	TRBJ2-7	CATLRTGGKGEQYF	TGTGCCACCTTGCGGACCGGGGGCAAAGGCGAGCAGTACTTC
TRBV19	-	once	TRBJ1-5	CASSIRGTAQPQHF	TGTGCCAGTAGTATTAGGGGGACGGCTCAGCCCCAGCATTTT
TRBV11-2	-	-	TRBJ2-7	CASSFGDNSYEQYF	TGTGCCAGCAGCTTTGGGGACAACTCCTACGAGCAGTACTTC
TRBV6-5	TRBD2	-	TRBJ2-2	CASRQGGSTGELFF	TGTGCCAGCAGGCAGGGAGGGAGCACCGGGGAGCTGTTTTTT
TRBV6-4	-	-	TRBJ1-5	CASSDHRTDCNQPQHF	TGTGCCAGCAGTGACCACAGGACAGACTGCAATCAGCCCCAGCATTTT
TRBV29-1	-	few	TRBJ1-3	CSVEEAIRGSGNTIYF	TGCAGCGTTGAGGAGGCCATCAGGGGCTCTGGAAACACCATATATTTT
TRBV28	-	once	TRBJ2-7	CASSSRRGISKDYEQYF	TGTGCCAGCAGTTCCAGGAGGGGTATTAGTAAGGACTACGAGCAGTACTTC
TRBV2	-	-	TRBJ2-5	CASSGVGTQYF	TGTGCCAGCAGTGGTGTGGGGACCCAGTACTTC